What follows describes a single T cell receptor (beta chain). The entry originates in a study of control samples from healthy donors and cancer patients. Sequencing used immunoSEQ multiplex PCR; TCRdb keeps in-frame clones, though not all of them. The table for this sample gives about 200,000 clones. Germline V gene data show CDR1 as MGHRA and CDR2 as YSYEKL. The CDR3 runs 18 residues. Trimming shortened V by 4 bases and J by 2 bases, and 21 bases separated the two germline ends. The genes are TRBV4-1 and TRBJ2-1, with D possibly being TRBD1 or TRBD2 (5 bases each). The receptor comes from a woman between 25 and 40 years old in good health. Sequencing was done on a sample of blood. The CDR3 region is CASSRFGTRHPAYNEQFF. For the CDR3, the DNA is TGCGCCAGCAGCCGTTTTGGGACCCGTCACCCAGCCTACAATGAGCAGTTCTTC.